The T cell receptor beta chain described here comes from a study of Graves' ophthalmopathy and Graves' hyperthyroidism (dated 2018 in TCRdb). With regard to the full study: Peripheral blood was collected at initial diagnosis, prior to any treatment. A discovery set of 100 patients (43 ophthalmopathy, 55 to 60 stable hyperthyroidism) was enrolled to explore V-J signatures distinguishing ophthalmopathy from hyperthyroidism. In five or six hyperthyroidism patients, the T-cell repertoire of thyroid tissue was compared with the T-cell repertoire of blood. In total, around 140 blood samples were TCR-sequenced: approximately 42 ophthalmopathy, roughly 80 hyperthyroidism and about 17 hyperthyroidism-to-ophthalmopathy patients. After sampling, hyperthyroidism patients received methimazole starting at 30 mg daily, and ophthalmopathy patients received high-dose intravenous methylprednisolone. An independent validation cohort comprised 18 to 20 hyperthyroidism patients and 15 to 17 patients who later progressed from hyperthyroidism to ophthalmopathy. The study used TCR beta repertoire signatures to distinguish Graves' ophthalmopathy from Graves' hyperthyroidism and to predict progression to ophthalmopathy. For training and testing, the 80 to 100 patients in the discovery cohort were randomly divided in a 7:3 ratio.

From cysteine to phenylalanine, the CDR3 is 13 amino acids long. The DNA shown is the 39-base CDR3, in frame from base 1. The germline ends are 8 bases apart after V is trimmed by 3 bases and J by 5 bases. For repertoire sequencing, the TCR beta CDR3 regions were amplified from RNA transcripts. HTBI primers and the Qiagen OneStep RT-PCR kit were used in a first-round RT-PCR, which was followed by a second-round multiplex PCR, size selection and purification. Libraries were sequenced paired-end with 100 bp reads on an Illumina HiSeq2000. In the source study's methods: SOAPnuke was used to process the reads, removing any read that contained adapters or uncalled bases, had a mean Phred below 15, or lacked an exact match to the constant primer or identifier. High-quality paired reads were merged with COPE v1.2.5. Unique nucleotide sequences were defined as clonotypes and aligned to IMGT TRB V, D and J references using MiTCR v1.1. Analysis was restricted to V-J combinations with a frequency above 0.0001, which covered about 99% of repertoires. For each V-J combination, a TCR clonal expansion and chaos score was defined as the ratio of F50 clonal expansion to chaos observed in the TCRdist matrix. Welch's t-statistics and random forest were used to narrow the features down to 13 V-J combinations, which were then fed into a naive Bayes classifier. The similarity between thyroid and blood repertoires was quantified using the Morisita-Horn index. The raw public data were reprocessed by TCRdb itself: fastp quality trimming at Q25, MiXCR clonotype calling, in-frame beta chains only. Merged by CDR3 protein, the rows form single entries marked with the most common genes and DNA. What appears here as the V and J calls and clone size reflects TCRdb's work, not the paper's. Counted in this sample were approximately 210,000 distinct CDR3 sequences; roughly 21% of them appeared once. The ten largest clones add up to roughly 44% of the sample.

Ophthalmopathy patients were characterized by moderately to severely active disease, a Clinical Activity Score of at least 3, a NOSPECS grade of at least 4, and a disease duration under 3 months. Patients with other autoimmune diseases, uncontrolled infections, pregnancy or lactation were excluded. Diagnosis relied on clinical symptoms, serum thyroxine, TRAb, thyroid ultrasound and orbital computed tomography. Ficoll-Paque density gradient centrifugation was used to isolate PBMCs from around 10 ml of fresh peripheral blood. Trizol reagent was used to extract the total RNA, and its quality was then checked on an Agilent 2100 Bioanalyzer. This clonotype was detected many times. Its recognized antigen is unknown. No base quality information exists; no much larger clone differs at one position. Overall study outcomes, separate from this receptor: In validation, the model predicted ophthalmopathy progression with about 70% sensitivity and roughly 72% specificity; more than ten predicted patients were CT-confirmed with GO in a median of about 7.1 months. No statistical method was used to set the sample size in advance, and the investigators knew which group each participant was assigned to. Most of the expanded thyroid clonotypes with a frequency above 0.001 were also detected in blood, and it was suggested that the thyroid immune response may be reflected by blood repertoires. Ophthalmopathy was separated from stable hyperthyroidism by the 13-signature model with just under 90% sensitivity and around 81% specificity in cross-validation and with 80%/75% in the test set.

The sequence derives from a woman aged 45-65 years with Graves' ophthalmopathy. Donor details come from another sample of the same person, matched by shared clones. The sequence joins TRBV12-3 or TRBV12-4 to TRBJ1-5, with the D gene call left open. The sample was peripheral blood. The CDR3 region: CASSFEPYQPQHF. Read as DNA, the sequence is TGTGCCAGCAGTTTTGAGCCTTATCAGCCCCAGCATTTT.